Each of the 3 T cell receptor beta chains below was sequenced from the same sample in a study of shared clonotypes between healthy human individuals. TCRdb keeps only in-frame clones here, not all; method: immunoSEQ multiplex PCR. Among around 2.1 million clones listed, approximately 94% were seen once. The sequencing input was naive CD4+ T cells sorted from blood. Subset specified: CD45RA+ positively selected. Receptors originate from a man aged 18 to 29 in good health.

V is TRBV5-4 and J is TRBJ2-3; D is perhaps TRBD2 (6 bases). This CDR3 spans 15 amino acids. Between the trimmed V and J ends, which lost 0 bases and 2 bases, there was a span of 10 bases. The V gene's germline CDR1 is SGHNT and CDR2 YYREEE (reference sequence). The CDR3 bases are TGTGCCAGCAGCTTGGGGGGGGAATACACAGATACGCAGTATTTT. As protein: CASSLGGEYTDTQYF. The full variable domain, rest sourced from reference TRBV5-4 and TRBJ2-3, is ETGVTQSPTHLIKTRGQQVTLRCSSQSGHNTVSWYQQALGQGPQFIFQYYREEENGRGNFPPRFSGLQFPNYSSELNVNALELDDSALYLCASSLGGEYTDTQYFGPGTRLTVL.

This chain connects TRBV10-3 to TRBJ1-2; D perhaps matches TRBD1 (5 bases). Germline-derived CDR1 and CDR2 are ENHRY and SYGVKD. This CDR3 spans 13 amino acids. The V and J ends lost 6 bases and 7 bases respectively, with 15 bases between them. Here the CDR3 reads CAIRIQESAGYTF. CDR3 bases: TGTGCCATCAGGATACAGGAATCTGCTGGCTACACCTTC.

Written as DNA, the CDR3 is TGTGCCAGCAGCTTGTCCCAAATGAGAGGAAACACCATATATTTT. It specifies CASSLSQMRGNTIYF. The chain has TRBV5-6 and TRBJ1-3, with D unresolved. Trimming pared 1 base from V and 4 bases from J, leaving 12 bases between. From germline, CDR1 is SGHDT and CDR2 YYEEEE. CDR3 length: 15 residues.